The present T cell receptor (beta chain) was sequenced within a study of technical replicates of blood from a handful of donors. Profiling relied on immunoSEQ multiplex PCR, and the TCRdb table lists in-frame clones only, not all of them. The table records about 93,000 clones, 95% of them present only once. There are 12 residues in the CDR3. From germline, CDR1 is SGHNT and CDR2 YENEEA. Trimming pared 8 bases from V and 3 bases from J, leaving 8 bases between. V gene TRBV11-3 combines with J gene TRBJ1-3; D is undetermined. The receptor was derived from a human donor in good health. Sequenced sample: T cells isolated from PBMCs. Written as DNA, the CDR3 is TGTGCCAGCGGTTGGAGTGGAAACACCATATATTTT. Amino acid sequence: CASGWSGNTIYF.